Following are 21 T cell receptor beta chains from one sample sequenced in a study of cytomegalovirus exposure and HLA in healthy donors. PCR primers comprised 60 Vbeta and 13 Jbeta primers. Using immunoSEQ multiplex PCR, the repertoire was profiled, and TCRdb retains in-frame clones only, with some absent. Among approximately 150,000 clones listed, roughly 80% were seen once. The sequenced sample consisted of PBMCs. The receptor source for this set is a male donor in good health and CMV-seronegative.

This rearrangement joins TRBV5-1 to TRBJ1-4; tentative D call: TRBD1 (6 bases). Per the germline V gene, CDR1 is SGHRS and CDR2 is YFSETQ. The CDR3 loop spans 14 amino acids. V dropped 5 bases and J dropped 3 bases, with 11 bases sitting between them. The CDR3 nucleotides are TGCGCCAGCAGACAGGCAGGGGCTAATGAAAAACTGTTTTTT. It translates to CASRQAGANEKLFF.

The genes are TRBV18 and TRBJ2-7; the match to TRBD1 covers 8 bases. CDR1 KGHSH and CDR2 LQKENI come from the germline V gene. The V gene end was trimmed by 6 bases and the J gene end by 5 bases; junction bases not matched to a gene: 6. The CDR3 spans 13 residues. The CDR3 reads CASSSSGGNEQYF. For the CDR3, the DNA is TGTGCCAGCTCTTCATCAGGGGGCAACGAGCAGTACTTC.

The chain carries TRBV28 and TRBJ2-7, with TRBD2 matching 11 bases. This CDR3 spans 15 amino acids. Germline loops: CDR1 MDHEN, CDR2 SYDVKM. The V and J ends lost 5 bases and 1 base, in that order; junction bases with no gene match: 4. CDR3 sequence reads: CASSPRTSGSYEQYF. CDR3 DNA: TGTGCCAGCAGTCCTCGGACTAGCGGGTCCTACGAGCAGTACTTC. Together with reference TRBV28 and TRBJ2-7, the CDR3 gives the full variable domain: DVKVTQSSRYLVKRTGEKVFLECVQDMDHENMFWYRQDPGLGLRLIYFSYDVKMKEKGDIPEGYSVSREKKERFSLILESASTNQTSMYLCASSPRTSGSYEQYFGPGTRLTVT.

The V and J genes are TRBV28 and TRBJ1-5; the match to TRBD1 covers 12 bases. The CDR3 consists of 16 residues. V gave up 7 bases and J gave up 9 bases; unmatched junction bases: 13. Germline CDR1 MDHEN, CDR2 SYDVKM. The CDR3 sequence: CASNDPGTGGKGPQHF. The CDR3 DNA is TGTGCCAGCAATGATCCCGGGACAGGGGGCAAGGGGCCCCAGCATTTT.

The CDR3 DNA is TGTGCCAGCAGCCAGGGAAACACCATATATTTT. This translates into CASSQGNTIYF. The V and J genes are TRBV27 and TRBJ1-3, with D hard to call. Trimming took 6 bases from V and 4 from J, leaving 4 bases between them. This CDR3 spans 11 amino acids. The germline V gene has CDR1 MNHEY and CDR2 SMNVEV (reference sequence).

This clone turned up a few times. V usage is TRBV7-9 and J usage is TRBJ1-3; TRBD1 matches 9 bases. V lost 3 bases to trimming and J lost 1 base; unmatched junction nucleotides: 7. CDR1 SEHNR and CDR2 FQNEAQ come from the germline V gene (reference sequence). This CDR3 contains 17 residues. The CDR3 loop reads CASSLTGGGLSGNTIYF. The CDR3 nucleotides are TGTGCCAGCAGCTTGACAGGGGGGGGTCTATCTGGAAACACCATATATTTT.

The J gene is TRBJ2-1, the V gene TRBV5-1; D not certain. The CDR3 sequence is 14 residues long. CDR1 is SGHRS and CDR2 is YFSETQ in the germline V gene. V was cut by 1 base and J by 2 bases, with 7 bases left in between. The DNA for the CDR3 is TGCGCCAGCAGCTTGAGCTCTCCCTACAATGAGCAGTTCTTC. Translation: CASSLSSPYNEQFF.

This clone was found once. The chain combines TRBV27 with TRBJ1-1; tentative D call: TRBD1 (6 bases). Germline assignment: CDR1 MNHEY and CDR2 SMNVEV (reference sequence). V was pared by 2 bases and J by 0 bases, with 19 bases between. The CDR3 contains 18 residues. The chain's CDR3 is CASSLGKSGRGMNTEAFF. In DNA form, the CDR3 reads TGTGCCAGCAGTTTAGGTAAATCGGGCAGGGGCATGAACACTGAAGCTTTCTTT.

The chain links TRBV2 to TRBJ2-5, with 7 bases fitting TRBD2. The V segment lost 10 bases and the J segment 2 bases; nucleotides outside the gene matches: 13. This CDR3 is built from 15 residues. Germline V lookup: CDR1 SNHLY, CDR2 FYNNEI. Here the CDR3 DNA reads TGTGCCACCCGGGGAAAGCGGGGCTCGCAAGAGACCCAGTACTTC. It translates to CATRGKRGSQETQYF.

This clone was recorded only once. The chain is built from TRBV11-3 and TRBJ2-3; tentative D call: TRBD2 (6 bases). The CDR3 is 16 amino acids. Germline loops: CDR1 SGHNT, CDR2 YENEEA. V lost 1 base and J 4 bases, leaving 15 bases between the germline ends. In DNA, the CDR3 is TGTGCCAGCAGCTTAGGCAGTGGAGGGACTGCAGATACGCAGTATTTT. Its protein is CASSLGSGGTADTQYF.

As for this clone: At the DNA level, this CDR3 is encoded by other sequences in the same sample as well. The chain couples TRBV2 to TRBJ2-5, with 8 bases identical to TRBD2. Germline loops: CDR1 SNHLY, CDR2 FYNNEI. The J segment lost 5 bases and the V segment lost 7 bases, leaving 3 bases of the junction unmatched. The CDR3 covers 12 residues. Here the CDR3 DNA reads TGTGCCAGCATCCGGGGGGGGGAGACCCAGTACTTC. Translated, it gives CASIRGGETQYF.

The rearrangement links TRBV28 to TRBJ2-4; 8 positions match TRBD2. The CDR3 runs to 15 residues. CDR1 and CDR2 (germline): MDHEN, SYDVKM. Germline trimming cut 7 bases from V and 1 base from J; bases unmatched to any gene: 6. The CDR3 bases are TGTGCCAGCACCCGGGGGGGCGGGGCCAAAAACATTCAGTACTTC. Amino acids: CASTRGGGAKNIQYF.

J is TRBJ1-2 and V is TRBV6-1, with D perhaps matching TRBD1 (6 bases). Germline V lookup: CDR1 MNHNS, CDR2 SASEGT. The CDR3 covers 13 residues. The germline V and J ends were trimmed by 7 bases and 4 bases, with 13 bases remaining between them. DNA of the CDR3: TGTGCCAGCAATCGGGACACAGGCTATGGCTACACCTTC. It codes for CASNRDTGYGYTF.

The gene calls are TRBV11-2 and TRBJ2-2; TRBD1 might be the D (6 bases). The germline gives CDR1 SGHAT, CDR2 FQNNGV. This CDR3 has 16 residues. V was shortened by 5 bases and J by 1 base, with 14 bases between the two germline ends. This CDR3 reads CASSRVGGRNTGELFF. The CDR3 DNA sequence: TGTGCCAGCAGCCGAGTAGGGGGTAGGAACACCGGGGAGCTGTTTTTT.

The chain is built from TRBV14 and TRBJ2-3; 7 bases fit TRBD2. V dropped 0 bases and J dropped 6; count of bases not matched to a gene: 6. The CDR3 loop spans 15 amino acids. Looked up from germline, CDR1 is SGHDN and CDR2 is FVKESK. The CDR3 spells CASSQDGGFEDTQYF. The CDR3, as DNA: TGTGCCAGCAGCCAAGACGGGGGGTTCGAGGATACGCAGTATTTT.

Within the sample, this clone is medium-sized. The genes are TRBV19 and TRBJ2-7, with 7 bases identical to TRBD2. This CDR3 is built from 13 residues. Germline lookup yields CDR1 LNHDA and CDR2 SQIVND (reference sequence). Unmatched junction bases numbered 0, after V lost 1 base and J lost 3 bases. The CDR3: CASSIGEGYEQYF. The CDR3 DNA is TGTGCCAGTAGTATAGGGGAGGGCTACGAGCAGTACTTC.

The rearrangement joins TRBV19 to TRBJ2-1, with TRBD1 matching 7 bases. The V gene end was trimmed by 5 bases and the J gene end by 8 bases; junction bases not matched to a gene: 12. The CDR3 spans 15 residues. Germline V lookup: CDR1 LNHDA, CDR2 SQIVND (reference sequence). In nucleotides, the CDR3 is TGTGCCAGTAGTCTTCGACAGGGTAAATTAGATGAGCAGTTCTTC. It specifies CASSLRQGKLDEQFF. Filled out from reference TRBV19 and TRBJ2-1, the complete variable domain reads DGGITQSPKYLFRKEGQNVTLSCEQNLNHDAMYWYRQDPGQGLRLIYYSQIVNDFQKGDIAEGYSVSREKKESFPLTVTSAQKNPTAFYLCASSLRQGKLDEQFFGPGTRLTVL.

This clone showed up just once. The chain is built from TRBV4-3 and TRBJ2-7, with D unresolved. Germline CDR1 LGHNA, CDR2 YSLEER. This CDR3 spans 14 amino acids. Trimming took 0 bases from V and 6 from J, leaving 12 bases between them. CDR3 loop: CASSQDLPVSEQYF. CDR3 DNA sequence: TGCGCCAGCAGCCAAGATCTCCCGGTATCCGAGCAGTACTTC.

CDR3 sequence reads: CASRIPFSAGNSYYEQYF. DNA for the CDR3: TGCGCCAGCAGGATCCCTTTTTCAGCGGGGAATTCCTACTACGAGCAGTACTTC. The chain uses TRBV10-1 and TRBJ2-7; 7 nucleotides match TRBD2. The CDR3 consists of 18 residues. The germline gives CDR1 WNHNN, CDR2 SYGVQD (reference sequence). J was trimmed by 3 bases and V by 6 bases; bases with no gene match: 20.

This clone appeared a few times. This chain's CDR3 is CASSSQGGSYEQYF. CDR3 coding DNA: TGTGCCAGCAGCTCCCAGGGGGGCTCCTACGAGCAGTACTTC. The genes are TRBV13 and TRBJ2-7, with D perhaps TRBD1 (7 bases). This CDR3 is built from 14 residues. The V and J ends lost 4 bases and 0 bases respectively, with 10 bases between them. The V gene's germline CDR1 is PRHDT and CDR2 FYEKMQ (reference sequence).

This clone has just one count. The CDR3 protein is CASSTRGGTDYGYTF. CDR3 sequence (DNA): TGTGCCAGCAGTACCCGAGGGGGTACGGACTATGGCTACACCTTC. The chain links TRBV28 to TRBJ1-2, with D possibly being TRBD1 (6 bases). Germline CDR1 is MDHEN and CDR2 is SYDVKM. The CDR3 sequence is 15 residues long. Trimming stripped 5 bases from V and 3 bases from J, with 16 bases between.